This note documents a single TCR beta chain sequence. The target antigen is unknown. The germline gives CDR1 SEHNR, CDR2 FQNEAQ (reference sequence). V lost 4 bases, J lost 5 bases, and 10 bases stayed unmatched. This CDR3 comprises 15 residues. PCR involved 60 Vbeta and 13 Jbeta primers. Only in-frame clones appear in the TCRdb table, and some are missing; sequencing was by immunoSEQ multiplex PCR. The table includes 150,000 to 200,000 clones, 80% to 85% detected once. This sample was included in a study of cytomegalovirus exposure and HLA in healthy donors. Study findings and constraints: The study dropped some indistinguishable V segments, TRBV6-2 and TRBV6-3 among them. Cytomegalovirus association was listed for about 150 TCR beta chains.

The chain couples TRBV7-9 to TRBJ1-2; TRBD1 aligns across 7 bases. The sequenced material came from PBMCs. The sequence was collected from a woman aged 35 to 49 in good health and CMV-seronegative. CDR3 in amino acids: CASSSTDREPYGYTF. The CDR3 DNA is TGTGCCAGCAGCTCCACCGACAGGGAGCCGTATGGCTACACCTTC.